This paragraph covers one T cell receptor beta chain sequence. The PCR employed 60 Vbeta primers together with 13 Jbeta primers. This table comes from immunoSEQ multiplex PCR, and its TCRdb copy is limited to in-frame clones, with some not included. Of tens of thousands of clones listed, approximately 81% are singletons. The entry originates in a study of cytomegalovirus exposure and HLA in healthy donors. The sequenced sample consisted of PBMCs. The sequence came from a young woman in good health and CMV-seronegative.

The CDR3 spells CASSSTGGQPQHF. The DNA of the CDR3 is TGTGCCAGCAGTTCGACGGGGGGTCAGCCCCAGCATTTT. The V and J genes are TRBV27 and TRBJ1-5, with a weak D call TRBD1 (5 bases). Trimming stripped 4 bases from V and 6 bases from J, with 10 bases between. The CDR3 is made up of 13 amino acids. CDR1 is MNHEY and CDR2 is SMNVEV in the germline V gene (reference sequence).